This TCR beta chain emerged from a study of T cell responses to AZD1222 COVID-19 vaccine. Broader study findings: Without day 14 samples, only post-peak T cell repertoires were studied. At baseline, seropositivity was found in only a handful of AZD1222 recipients. Most donors were white British and more were female, and clonal diversity was possibly underestimated.

V lost 2 bases, J lost 4 bases, and 18 bases lay in between. This CDR3 has 17 amino acids. Germline V lookup: CDR1 SGHTA, CDR2 FQGNSA. Method: immunoSEQ multiplex PCR; TCRdb's copy keeps in-frame clones and lacks some. The sample records around 190,000 clones, just over 85% being singletons. With regard to this clone: The antigen is not known.

The V and J genes are TRBV7-2 and TRBJ2-1, with a possible D match to TRBD1 (5 bases). Sequenced here: peripheral blood, sampled 28 days after the second AZD1222 dose. The receptor comes from an adult who received the AZD1222 COVID-19 vaccine. Here the CDR3 reads CASSLRPAGQNYNEQFF. The CDR3 region has the DNA TGTGCCAGCAGCTTACGTCCCGCAGGGCAGAATTACAATGAGCAGTTCTTC.